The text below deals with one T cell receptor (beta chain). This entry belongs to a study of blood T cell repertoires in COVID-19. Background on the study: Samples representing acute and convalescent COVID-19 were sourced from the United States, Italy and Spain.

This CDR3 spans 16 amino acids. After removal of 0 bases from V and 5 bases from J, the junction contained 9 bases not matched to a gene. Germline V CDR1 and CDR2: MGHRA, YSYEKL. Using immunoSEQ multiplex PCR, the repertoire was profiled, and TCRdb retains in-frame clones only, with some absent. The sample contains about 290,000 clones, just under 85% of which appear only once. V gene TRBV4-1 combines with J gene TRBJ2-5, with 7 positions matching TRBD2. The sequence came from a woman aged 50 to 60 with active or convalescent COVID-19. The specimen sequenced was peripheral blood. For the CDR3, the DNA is TGCGCCAGCAGCCAAGAGGGGGGAGGGCCTTGGGAGACCCAGTACTTC. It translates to CASSQEGGGPWETQYF.